This passage covers 4 T cell receptor beta chains from one sample sequenced in a study of shared clonotypes between healthy human individuals. Repertoires were generated with immunoSEQ multiplex PCR, while TCRdb's copy carries only in-frame clones and drops some. This repertoire shows 2 million to 2.5 million clones, 80% to 95% found once; its top ten account for approximately 0.4%. Sequencing was done on a sample of naive CD4+ T cells from PBMCs. The subset here: CD45RA+ positively selected. The receptors shown here come from a man aged 18-30 years in good health. Some clones in this sample may be carry-over from other donors' samples.

This clone was found a few times. The V gene is TRBV4-2, the J gene TRBJ1-1; D is unresolved. CDR3 length: 13 residues. CDR1 is LGHNA and CDR2 is YNFKEQ in the germline V gene. V was clipped by 0 bases and J by 1 base, with 3 bases between them. This chain's CDR3 is CASSQDGNTEAFF. The CDR3, as DNA: TGTGCCAGCAGCCAAGATGGGAACACTGAAGCTTTCTTT.

This chain links TRBV7-9 with TRBJ2-5; TRBD1 matches 11 bases. Per germline, CDR1 SEHNR and CDR2 FQNEAQ (reference sequence). Trimming took 5 bases from V and 4 from J; bases not matched to a gene: 3. The CDR3 is 14 residues long. CDR3 loop: CASSRGQGGETQYF. CDR3 DNA sequence: TGTGCCAGCAGCCGGGGACAGGGGGGAGAGACCCAGTACTTC.

This chain uses TRBV27 with TRBJ2-1; D gene ambiguous. The germline gives CDR1 MNHEY, CDR2 SMNVEV (reference sequence). The CDR3 sequence is 16 residues long. Between the trimmed V and J ends, which lost 0 bases and 5 bases, there was a span of 14 bases. CDR3 sequence: CASSLSWLDANNEQFF. The CDR3 DNA reads TGTGCCAGCAGTTTATCGTGGCTAGACGCGAACAATGAGCAGTTCTTC.

The gene calls are TRBV11-3 and TRBJ2-1, with 7 bases aligning to TRBD2. The CDR3 is 13 amino acids. V lost 5 bases to trimming and J lost 6 bases; unmatched junction nucleotides: 4. In germline, CDR1 is SGHNT, CDR2 YENEEA. CDR3 region: CASSRTRVNEQFF. The CDR3 nucleotides are TGTGCCAGCAGCAGGACTAGAGTCAATGAGCAGTTCTTC.